This TCR beta chain was found in a study of T-cell reconstitution after alpha-beta-depleted transplantation in children. This clonotype was seen many times. Its cognate antigen is unknown. Researchers prepared the TCRbeta library using unique molecular identifiers, the study reports. TCRdb re-derived calls from the PCR reads in MiXCR, one entry per CDR3 protein. The table lists over 150,000 distinct CDR3 sequences, just under 6.5% of them singletons. The CDR3 runs to 14 residues. Germline CDR1 and CDR2: MNHEY and SMNVEV (reference sequence). Trimming removed 4 bases at V and 3 bases at J, with 13 bases between. Study results and limitations: Surviving thymic progenitors and recipient T cells were the source of high TCRbeta diversity at day 60 in some patients. When one year had passed after transplant, most T-cell counts and diversity came from newly produced T cells. It was reported that alpha-beta T cells came from several hundred expanded graft clones (about two months after transplant).

The sequence came from a girl under two years old with combined immunodeficiency, due to receive a stem cell transplant. The chain employs TRBV27 and TRBJ2-7; no reliable D call. The sequencing used PBMCs, collected before TCRalphabeta/CD19-depleted stem cell transplant. CDR3 nucleotide sequence: TGTGCCAGCAGTTCTCCGGAAACCAACTACGAGCAGTACTTC. Amino acid sequence: CASSSPETNYEQYF.